The sample holds many counts of the clone carrying this T cell receptor beta chain. This may be a read error, as it is one base from a much larger clone. This specimen belongs to a study of T cells in Graves' hyperthyroidism and ophthalmopathy. Trimming left V 3 bases short and J 6 bases short, with 17 bases between. CDR3 length: 14 amino acids. Germline lookup yields CDR1 DFQATT and CDR2 SNEGSKA (reference sequence). Regions amplified from RNA transcripts were the TCR beta CDR3 regions. The HTBI primer set was used in a first-round RT-PCR of the TCR CDR3. TCRdb called the multiplex PCR reads again in MiXCR, with one record for every CDR3 protein. The data hold 300,000 to 450,000 distinct CDR3 sequences, with 18% observed a single time. PBMCs stemmed from 10 ml fresh peripheral blood.

This receptor was taken from a woman aged 40 to 55 with Graves' ophthalmopathy. The gene calls are TRBV20-1 and TRBJ1-1; D is possibly TRBD1 (5 bases). Sequenced sample: blood. Written as DNA, the CDR3 is TGCAGTGCTAGCGTTCCAGGGACGCAGGCTGAAGCTTTCTTT. It translates to CSASVPGTQAEAFF.